The T cell receptor beta chain described here comes from a study of blood T cell repertoires in COVID-19. How the authors handled the data: For nucleated cells, counts were estimated from reference gene primer amplification. Some clones are missing from TCRdb's copy, which holds only in-frame ones; the method was immunoSEQ multiplex PCR. That table supplies the V and J calls and clone size; D and trimming were determined from the DNA. The sample carries roughly 150,000 clones, 65% to 85% recorded once. Those designated as exposed participants met a COVID-19 case within 2 weeks before study entry. This TCR derives from a man between 70 and 80 years old who had been exposed to COVID-19. Input material: PBMCs or T cells enriched from blood (not recorded which).

CDR3 amino acids: CASSPDREGNTIYF. The DNA for the CDR3 is TGCGCCAGCAGCCCGGACAGGGAGGGAAACACCATATATTTT. This sequence joins TRBV5-1 and TRBJ1-3; 8 positions agree with TRBD1. With 4 bases clipped from V and 4 bases from J, the junction kept 4 bases outside the gene matches. CDR3 length: 14 residues. Germline V gene sequence: CDR1 SGHRS, CDR2 YFSETQ.